This TCR beta chain is from a study of tissue T cells after allogeneic stem cell transplantation. Only one count was recorded for this clone. The antigen is not known. The gene names given are mouse names. The read ends 1 residue before the CDR3 terminus; that terminus is restored from the germline J gene. Trimming cost V 3 bases and J 0 bases; bases outside gene matches: 3. Germline V gives CDR1 NNHNN, CDR2 SYGAGS (reference sequence). The CDR3 is 15 amino acids. General study results and limits: Motif-based clustering found tissue-specific repertoire signatures shared across patients, though few clones were shared.

Assay used: immunoSEQ multiplex PCR; TCRdb lists only in-frame clones, some missing. The data contain about 22,000 clones, approximately 70% of them singletons. This TCR was sampled from a female BALB/c mouse in good health. For this strain, the MHC haplotype corresponds to H2-d. The rearrangement links TRBV13-2 to TRBJ1-2; 9 nucleotides agree with TRBD1. Input material: blood. The sequenced part of the CDR3 DNA is TGTGCCAGCGGTGGGAGACAGGGGGCAAACTCCGACTACACC. It codes for CASGGRQGANSDYT. The full CDR3 protein reads CASGGRQGANSDYTF.